This TCR beta chain was observed in a study of identifying expanded T cells in peripheral blood. Findings of the study overall: Variance in clone template counts between approximately two-week samples significantly increased with total template count across all healthy donors. Over about two and four weeks, about 15 and 18 clones changed, versus around 1.3 between replicates.

No infections or other immune events were documented during collection. Of note for this clone: The target antigen is unknown.

This CDR3 region has 15 residues. In germline, CDR1 is SGHRS, CDR2 YFSETQ. Trimming shortened V by 4 bases and J by 2 bases, and 16 bases separated the two germline ends. Assay: immunoSEQ multiplex PCR; the TCRdb copy retains only in-frame clones and omits some. Here the sample spans under 100,000 clones, roughly 89% being singletons. The rearrangement joins TRBV5-1 to TRBJ2-7; D tentatively reads TRBD1 or TRBD2 (5 bases each). This TCR came from a person aged 18 to 75 in good health. Source material: blood. The CDR3, as DNA: TGCGCCAGCAGCCTCCTCGAGGGACGGCCCTACGAGCAGTACTTC. Residues: CASSLLEGRPYEQYF.